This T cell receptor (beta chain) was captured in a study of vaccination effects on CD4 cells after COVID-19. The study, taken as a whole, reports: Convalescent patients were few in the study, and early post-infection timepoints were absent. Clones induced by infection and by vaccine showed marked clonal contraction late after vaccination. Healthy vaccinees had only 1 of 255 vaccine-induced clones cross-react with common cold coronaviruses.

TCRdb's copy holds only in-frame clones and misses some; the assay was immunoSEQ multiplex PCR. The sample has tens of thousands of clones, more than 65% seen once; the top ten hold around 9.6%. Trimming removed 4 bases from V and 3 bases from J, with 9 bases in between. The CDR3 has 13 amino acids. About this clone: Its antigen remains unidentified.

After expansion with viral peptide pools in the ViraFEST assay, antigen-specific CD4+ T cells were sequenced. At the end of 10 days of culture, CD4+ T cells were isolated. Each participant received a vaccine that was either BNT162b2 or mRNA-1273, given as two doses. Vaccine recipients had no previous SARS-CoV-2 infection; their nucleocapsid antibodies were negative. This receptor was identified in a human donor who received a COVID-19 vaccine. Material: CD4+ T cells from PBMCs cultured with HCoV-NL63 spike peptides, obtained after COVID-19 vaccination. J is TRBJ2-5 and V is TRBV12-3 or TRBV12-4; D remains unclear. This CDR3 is CASSSPTEETQYF. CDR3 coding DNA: TGTGCCAGCAGTTCCCCCACCGAAGAGACCCAGTACTTC.